A single TCR beta chain is shown here with its context. As yet, its antigen is unknown. Here immunoSEQ multiplex PCR was the method, and the copy in TCRdb shows in-frame clones only, minus some. The table has 2.5 million or so clones, about 92% seen once. CDR1 and CDR2 from the germline V gene are MDHEN and SYDVKM. CDR3 size: 15 residues. V trimming: 2 bases; J trimming: 1 base; junction bases outside the gene matches: 3. This specimen comes from a study of shared clonotypes between healthy human individuals. Turning to the study itself: The cohort comprised a couple of women and a few men. Their ages spanned 18 to 49 years. General study results and limits: The authors sampled blood alone, and tissue repertoires likely differ. The generation probabilities recorded for non-shared clonotypes fell below those of clonotypes shared by all four donors.

Into CD45RA+ naive and CD45RA-negative memory subsets, the CD4+ cells were split. The TCR comes from a man aged 18 to 35 in good health. This chain connects TRBV28 to TRBJ2-5, with 8 bases fitting TRBD1. Input material: naive CD4+ T cells sorted from blood. Subset described: CD45RA+ positively selected. The CDR3 coding sequence is TGTGCCAGCAGTTTAGACAGGGGCTTCCAAGAGACCCAGTACTTC. Translating gives CASSLDRGFQETQYF.